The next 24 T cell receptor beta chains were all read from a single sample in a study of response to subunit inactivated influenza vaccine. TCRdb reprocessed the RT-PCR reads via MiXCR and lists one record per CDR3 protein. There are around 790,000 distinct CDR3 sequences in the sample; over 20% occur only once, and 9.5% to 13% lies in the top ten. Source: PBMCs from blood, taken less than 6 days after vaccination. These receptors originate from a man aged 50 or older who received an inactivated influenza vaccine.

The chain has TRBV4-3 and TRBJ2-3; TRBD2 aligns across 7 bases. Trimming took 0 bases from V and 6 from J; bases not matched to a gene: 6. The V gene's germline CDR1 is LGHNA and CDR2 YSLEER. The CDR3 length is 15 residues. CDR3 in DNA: TGCGCCAGCAGCCAAGAGCTAGCGGCCCCGGATACGCAGTATTTT. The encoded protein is CASSQELAAPDTQYF.

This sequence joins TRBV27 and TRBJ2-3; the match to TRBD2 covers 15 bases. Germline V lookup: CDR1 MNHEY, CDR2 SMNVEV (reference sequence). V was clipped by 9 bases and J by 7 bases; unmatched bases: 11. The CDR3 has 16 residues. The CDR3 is CASETSGLAGGNTQYF. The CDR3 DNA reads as TGTGCCAGTGAAACCTCGGGACTAGCGGGAGGAAATACGCAGTATTTT.

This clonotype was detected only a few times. CDR3 DNA: TGTGCCAGCAATGAGAGGGACCACACAGATACGCAGTATTTT. It specifies CASNERDHTDTQYF. The chain couples TRBV7-2 to TRBJ2-3, with D perhaps assigned TRBD1 or TRBD2 (5 bases each). Germline assignment: CDR1 SGHTA and CDR2 FQGNSA. The CDR3 is 14 residues long. V was clipped by 7 bases and J by 2 bases, with 13 bases between them.

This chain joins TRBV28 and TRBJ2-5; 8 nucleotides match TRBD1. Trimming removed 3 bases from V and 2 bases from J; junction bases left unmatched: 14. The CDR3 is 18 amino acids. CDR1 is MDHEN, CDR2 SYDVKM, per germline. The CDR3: CASSFADRALMAQETQYF. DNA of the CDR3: TGTGCCAGCAGTTTCGCGGACAGGGCGTTAATGGCACAAGAGACCCAGTACTTC. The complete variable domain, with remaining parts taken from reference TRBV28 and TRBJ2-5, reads DVKVTQSSRYLVKRTGEKVFLECVQDMDHENMFWYRQDPGLGLRLIYFSYDVKMKEKGDIPEGYSVSREKKERFSLILESASTNQTSMYLCASSFADRALMAQETQYFGPGTRLLVL.

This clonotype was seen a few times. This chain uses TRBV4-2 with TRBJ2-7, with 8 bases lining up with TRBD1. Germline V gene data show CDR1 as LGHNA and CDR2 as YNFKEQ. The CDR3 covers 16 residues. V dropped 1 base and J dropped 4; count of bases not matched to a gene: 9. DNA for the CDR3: TGTGCCAGCAGCCAAGGGATGGCAGGGGGCCAGTACGAGCAGTACTTC. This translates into CASSQGMAGGQYEQYF.

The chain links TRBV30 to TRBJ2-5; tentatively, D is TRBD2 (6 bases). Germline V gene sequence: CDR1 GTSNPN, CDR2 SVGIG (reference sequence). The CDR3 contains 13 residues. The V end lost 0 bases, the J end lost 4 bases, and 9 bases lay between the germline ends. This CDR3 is CAWSVGGSETQYF. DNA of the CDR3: TGTGCCTGGAGTGTCGGGGGATCAGAGACCCAGTACTTC.

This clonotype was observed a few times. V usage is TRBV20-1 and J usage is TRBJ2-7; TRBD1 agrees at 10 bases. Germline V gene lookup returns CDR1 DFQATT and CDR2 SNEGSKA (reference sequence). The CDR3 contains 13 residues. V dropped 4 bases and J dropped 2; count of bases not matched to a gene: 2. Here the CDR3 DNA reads TGCAGTGCTACCGACAGGGGGCCCTACGAGCAGTACTTC. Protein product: CSATDRGPYEQYF.

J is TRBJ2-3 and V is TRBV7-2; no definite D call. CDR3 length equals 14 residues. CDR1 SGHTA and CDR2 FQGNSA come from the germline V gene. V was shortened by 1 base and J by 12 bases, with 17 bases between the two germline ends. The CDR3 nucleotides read TGTGCCAGCAGCTTAGGTCCTAACTGGGATTATCAGTATTTT. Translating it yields CASSLGPNWDYQYF.

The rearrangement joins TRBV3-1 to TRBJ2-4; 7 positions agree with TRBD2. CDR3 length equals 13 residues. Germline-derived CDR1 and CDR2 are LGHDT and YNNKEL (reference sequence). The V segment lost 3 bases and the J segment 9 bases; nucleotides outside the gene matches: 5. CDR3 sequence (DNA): TGTGCCAGCAGCCAGTCAGGGAGGGGCATTCAGTACTTC. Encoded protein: CASSQSGRGIQYF.

The CDR3 sequence: CSATYADLDNEQFF. CDR3 sequence (DNA): TGCAGTGCTACATACGCGGACTTGGACAATGAGCAGTTCTTC. The chain has TRBV20-1 and TRBJ2-1, with TRBD2 as a possible D gene (5 bases). V was trimmed by 4 bases and J by 5 bases, leaving 15 bases between them. Germline CDR1 DFQATT, CDR2 SNEGSKA (reference sequence). The length of the CDR3 is 14 residues.

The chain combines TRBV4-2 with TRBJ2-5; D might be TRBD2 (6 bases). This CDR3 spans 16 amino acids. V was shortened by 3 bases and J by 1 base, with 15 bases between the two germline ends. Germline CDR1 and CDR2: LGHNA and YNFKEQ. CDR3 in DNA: TGTGCCAGCAGCCAGGACCACCGGGACTTCCAAGAGACCCAGTACTTC. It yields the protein CASSQDHRDFQETQYF.

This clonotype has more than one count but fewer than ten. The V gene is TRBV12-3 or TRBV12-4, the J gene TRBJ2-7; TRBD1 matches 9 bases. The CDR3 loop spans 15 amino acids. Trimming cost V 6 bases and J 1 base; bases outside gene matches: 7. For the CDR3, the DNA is TGTGCCAGCAGGGACACAGGGGGCGCGTCCTACGAGCAGTACTTC. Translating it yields CASRDTGGASYEQYF.

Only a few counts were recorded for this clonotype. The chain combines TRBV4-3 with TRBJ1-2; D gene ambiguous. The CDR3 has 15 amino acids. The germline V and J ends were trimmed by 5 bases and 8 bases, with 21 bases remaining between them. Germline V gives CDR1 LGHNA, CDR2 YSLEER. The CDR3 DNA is TGCGCCAGCAGCGAACAAGCCGAAAGGGTTGGCGGCTACACCTTC. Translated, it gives CASSEQAERVGGYTF.

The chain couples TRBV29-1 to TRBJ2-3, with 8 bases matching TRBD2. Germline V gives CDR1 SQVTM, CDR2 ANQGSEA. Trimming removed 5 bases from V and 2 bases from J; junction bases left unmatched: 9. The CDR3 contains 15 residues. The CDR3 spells CSVRGLAPSTDTQYF. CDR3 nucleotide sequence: TGCAGCGTTCGAGGACTAGCCCCGTCCACAGATACGCAGTATTTT.

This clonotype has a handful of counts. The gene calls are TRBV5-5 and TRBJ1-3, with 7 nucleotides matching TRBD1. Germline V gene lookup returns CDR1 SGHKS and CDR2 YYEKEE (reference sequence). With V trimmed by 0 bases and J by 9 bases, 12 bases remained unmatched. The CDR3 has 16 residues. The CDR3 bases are TGTGCCAGCAGCTTGGTGGGGGACAGTCTAGAGCGCACCATATATTTT. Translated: CASSLVGDSLERTIYF.

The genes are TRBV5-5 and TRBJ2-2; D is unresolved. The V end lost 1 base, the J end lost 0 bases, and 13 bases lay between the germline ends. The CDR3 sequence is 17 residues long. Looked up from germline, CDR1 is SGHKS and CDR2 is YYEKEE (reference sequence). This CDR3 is CASSLRLTGANTGELFF. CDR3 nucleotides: TGTGCCAGCAGCTTGAGACTGACTGGGGCGAACACCGGGGAGCTGTTTTTT.

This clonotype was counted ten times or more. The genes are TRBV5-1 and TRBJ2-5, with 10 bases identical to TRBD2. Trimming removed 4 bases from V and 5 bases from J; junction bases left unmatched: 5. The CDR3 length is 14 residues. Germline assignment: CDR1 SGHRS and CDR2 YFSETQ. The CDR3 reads CASSPGTSAETQYF. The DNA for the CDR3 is TGCGCCAGCAGCCCCGGGACTAGCGCGGAGACCCAGTACTTC.

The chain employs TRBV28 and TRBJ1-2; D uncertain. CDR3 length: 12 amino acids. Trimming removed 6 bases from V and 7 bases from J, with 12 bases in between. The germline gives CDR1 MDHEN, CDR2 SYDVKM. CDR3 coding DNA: TGTGCCAGCAGCCCCCTCGGAAGTGGCTACACCTTC. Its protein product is CASSPLGSGYTF.

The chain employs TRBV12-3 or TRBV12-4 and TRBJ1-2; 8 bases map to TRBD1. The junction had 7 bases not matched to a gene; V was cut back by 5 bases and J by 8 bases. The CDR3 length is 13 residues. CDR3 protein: CASSETGEGGYTF. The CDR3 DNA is TGTGCCAGCAGTGAGACAGGGGAGGGCGGCTACACCTTC.

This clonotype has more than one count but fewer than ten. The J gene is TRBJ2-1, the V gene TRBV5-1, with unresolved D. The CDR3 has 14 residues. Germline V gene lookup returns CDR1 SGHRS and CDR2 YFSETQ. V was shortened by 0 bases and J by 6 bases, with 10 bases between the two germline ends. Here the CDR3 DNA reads TGCGCCAGCAGCTTGGCCGAACTCAGCAATGAGCAGTTCTTC. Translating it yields CASSLAELSNEQFF.

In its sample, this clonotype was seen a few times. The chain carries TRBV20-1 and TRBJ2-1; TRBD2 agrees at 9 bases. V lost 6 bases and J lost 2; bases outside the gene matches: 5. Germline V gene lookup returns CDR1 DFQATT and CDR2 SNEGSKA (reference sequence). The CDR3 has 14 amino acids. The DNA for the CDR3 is TGCAGTGCGAGACTAGCGGAACCCTACAATGAGCAGTTCTTC. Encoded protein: CSARLAEPYNEQFF.

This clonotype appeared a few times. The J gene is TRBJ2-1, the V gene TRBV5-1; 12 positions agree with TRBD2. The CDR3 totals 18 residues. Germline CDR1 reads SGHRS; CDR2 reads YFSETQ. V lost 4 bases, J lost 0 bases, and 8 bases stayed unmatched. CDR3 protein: CASSLPSGRASSYNEQFF. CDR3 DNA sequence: TGCGCCAGCAGCCTACCTAGCGGGAGGGCGAGCTCCTACAATGAGCAGTTCTTC.

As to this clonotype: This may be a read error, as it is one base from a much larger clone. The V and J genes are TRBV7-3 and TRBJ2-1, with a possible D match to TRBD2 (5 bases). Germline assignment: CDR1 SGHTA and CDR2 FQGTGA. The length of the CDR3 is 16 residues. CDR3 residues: CAGSMELVTQNNEQFF. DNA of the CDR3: TGTGCCGGCAGCATGGAACTAGTTACTCAGAACAATGAGCAGTTCTTC.

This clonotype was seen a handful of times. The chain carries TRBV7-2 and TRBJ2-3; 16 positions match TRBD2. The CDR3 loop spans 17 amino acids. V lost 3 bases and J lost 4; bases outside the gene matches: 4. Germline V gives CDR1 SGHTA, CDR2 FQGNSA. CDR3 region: CASSFGTSGRAPDTQYF. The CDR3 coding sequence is TGTGCCAGCAGCTTCGGGACTAGCGGGAGGGCTCCAGATACGCAGTATTTT.